The clone carrying this TCR beta chain has just one count. These data are taken from a study of CD8 T cells in Susac syndrome. From blood CD8+ and CD4+ T cells, the TCR beta chain was sequenced. The multiple sclerosis controls were treatment-naive patients with relapsing-remitting disease that was stable or active. Negative isolation was applied to CD8+ and CD4+ T cells, and FACS enrichment was applied to TEMRA cells. Random-hexamer reverse transcription was applied to about 0.5 to 1 ug RNA. TCRdb analysed the immunoSEQ multiplex PCR reads with MiXCR anew, one entry per CDR3 protein. The repertoire holds around 200,000 distinct CDR3 sequences, with 80% to 95% as singletons. Losses at the gene ends were 3 bases for V and 0 bases for J; bases not matched to a gene: 13. This CDR3 contains 18 residues.

This rearrangement joins TRBV12-3 or TRBV12-4 to TRBJ1-1; 7 nucleotides match TRBD1. This TCR derives from a human donor with multiple sclerosis. Material: CD8+ T cells from PBMCs. The CDR3 loop reads CASSFLAGGQNLNTEAFF. DNA of the CDR3: TGTGCCAGCAGTTTCCTTGCCGGGGGACAGAATCTGAACACTGAAGCTTTCTTT.